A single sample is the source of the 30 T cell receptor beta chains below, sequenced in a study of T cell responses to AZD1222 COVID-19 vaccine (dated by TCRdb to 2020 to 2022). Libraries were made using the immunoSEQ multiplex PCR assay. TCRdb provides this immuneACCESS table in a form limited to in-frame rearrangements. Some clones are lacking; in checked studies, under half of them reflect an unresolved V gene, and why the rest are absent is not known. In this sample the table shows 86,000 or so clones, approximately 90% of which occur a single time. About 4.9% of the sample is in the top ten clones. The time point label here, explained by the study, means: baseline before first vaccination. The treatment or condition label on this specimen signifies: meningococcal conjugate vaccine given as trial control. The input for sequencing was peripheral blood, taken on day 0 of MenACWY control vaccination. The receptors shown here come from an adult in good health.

The CDR3, as DNA: TGTGCCAGCAGCTTAGTGGTACAGGGATCTGGCTACACCTTC. Its protein is CASSLVVQGSGYTF. This chain links TRBV7-9 with TRBJ1-2, with D tentatively TRBD1 (6 bases). The germline V and J ends were trimmed by 1 base and 7 bases, with 13 bases remaining between them. The CDR3 consists of 14 residues. Germline assignment: CDR1 SEHNR and CDR2 FQNEAQ (reference sequence).

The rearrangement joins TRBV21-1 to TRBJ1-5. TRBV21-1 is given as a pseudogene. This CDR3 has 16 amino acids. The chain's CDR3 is CASSKDPSTYNQPQHF. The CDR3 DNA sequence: TGTGCCAGCAGCAAAGACCCCAGCACTTACAATCAGCCCCAGCATTTT.

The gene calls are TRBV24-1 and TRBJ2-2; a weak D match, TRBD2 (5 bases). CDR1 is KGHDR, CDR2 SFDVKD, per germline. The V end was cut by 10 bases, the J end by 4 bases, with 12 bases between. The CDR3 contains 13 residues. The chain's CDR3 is CATGGESTGELFF. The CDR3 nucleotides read TGTGCCACAGGTGGGGAGTCCACCGGGGAGCTGTTTTTT.

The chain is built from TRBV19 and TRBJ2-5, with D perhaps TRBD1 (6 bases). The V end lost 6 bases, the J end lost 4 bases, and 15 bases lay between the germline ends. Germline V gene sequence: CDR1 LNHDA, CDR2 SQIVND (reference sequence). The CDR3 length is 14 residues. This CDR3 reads CASSLPGQRETQYF. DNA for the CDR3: TGTGCCAGTAGCTTACCCGGACAGAGAGAGACCCAGTACTTC.

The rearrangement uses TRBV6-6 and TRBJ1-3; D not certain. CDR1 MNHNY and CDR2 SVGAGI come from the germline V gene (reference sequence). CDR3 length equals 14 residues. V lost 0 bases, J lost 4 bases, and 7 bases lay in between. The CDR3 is CASSYSRAGNTIYF. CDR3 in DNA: TGTGCCAGCAGTTACTCGAGGGCCGGAAACACCATATATTTT.

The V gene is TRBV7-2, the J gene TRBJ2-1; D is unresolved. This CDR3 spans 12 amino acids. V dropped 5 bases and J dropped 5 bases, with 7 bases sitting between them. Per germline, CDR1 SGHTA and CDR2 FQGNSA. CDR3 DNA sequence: TGTGCCAGCAGCCCGTATAACAATGAGCAGTTCTTC. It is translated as CASSPYNNEQFF.

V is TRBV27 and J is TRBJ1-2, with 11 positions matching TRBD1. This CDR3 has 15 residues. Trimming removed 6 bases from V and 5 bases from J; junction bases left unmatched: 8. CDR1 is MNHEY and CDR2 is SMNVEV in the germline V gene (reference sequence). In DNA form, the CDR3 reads TGTGCCAGCAGGTCGGGACAGGGGGTTTGGTATGGCTACACCTTC. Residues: CASRSGQGVWYGYTF.

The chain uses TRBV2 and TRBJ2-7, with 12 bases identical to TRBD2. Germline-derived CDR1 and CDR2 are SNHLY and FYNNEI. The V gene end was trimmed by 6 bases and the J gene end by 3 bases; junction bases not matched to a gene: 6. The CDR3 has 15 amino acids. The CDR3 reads CASRLLAGGSYEQYF. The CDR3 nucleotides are TGTGCCAGCAGGCTACTAGCGGGAGGAAGCTACGAGCAGTACTTC. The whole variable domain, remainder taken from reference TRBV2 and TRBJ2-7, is EPEVTQTPSHQVTQMGQEVILRCVPISNHLYFYWYRQILGQKVEFLVSFYNNEISEKSEIFDDQFSVERPDGSNFTLKIRSTKLEDSAMYFCASRLLAGGSYEQYFGPGTRLTVT.

The CDR3 is CASSPGLLEAFF. The CDR3 DNA follows: TGTGCCAGTTCACCGGGCCTCCTCGAAGCTTTCTTT. The chain has TRBV19 and TRBJ1-1, with D uncertain. The CDR3 has 12 residues. V lost 8 bases, J lost 8 bases, and 15 bases lay in between. Germline V CDR1 and CDR2: LNHDA, SQIVND (reference sequence).

In DNA form, the CDR3 reads TGTGCCAGCAGCTTGGGAATGGGCTACACCTTC. Translation: CASSLGMGYTF. V usage is TRBV5-6 and J usage is TRBJ1-2, with unresolved D. Per the germline V gene, CDR1 is SGHDT and CDR2 is YYEEEE. The CDR3 totals 11 residues. The V end was cut by 0 bases, the J end by 8 bases, with 5 bases between.

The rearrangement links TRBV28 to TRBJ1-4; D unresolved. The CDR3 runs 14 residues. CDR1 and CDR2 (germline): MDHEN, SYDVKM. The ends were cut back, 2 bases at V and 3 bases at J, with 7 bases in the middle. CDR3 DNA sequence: TGTGCCAGCAGTTTAGTCCGGGCTAATGAAAAACTGTTTTTT. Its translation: CASSLVRANEKLFF. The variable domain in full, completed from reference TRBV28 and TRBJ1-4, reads DVKVTQSSRYLVKRTGEKVFLECVQDMDHENMFWYRQDPGLGLRLIYFSYDVKMKEKGDIPEGYSVSREKKERFSLILESASTNQTSMYLCASSLVRANEKLFFGSGTQLSVL.

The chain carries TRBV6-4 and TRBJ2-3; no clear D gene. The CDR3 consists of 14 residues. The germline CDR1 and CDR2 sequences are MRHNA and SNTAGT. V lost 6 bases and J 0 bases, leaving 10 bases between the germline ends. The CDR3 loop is CASRADLSTDTQYF. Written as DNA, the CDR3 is TGTGCCAGCAGGGCTGATTTGAGCACAGATACGCAGTATTTT.

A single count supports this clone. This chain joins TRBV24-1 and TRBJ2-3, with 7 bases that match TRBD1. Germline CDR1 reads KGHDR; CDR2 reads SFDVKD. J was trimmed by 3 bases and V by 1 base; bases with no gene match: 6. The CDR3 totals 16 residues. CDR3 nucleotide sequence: TGTGCCACCAGTGATTTTAAGGGGGCTGTTACAGATACGCAGTATTTT. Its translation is CATSDFKGAVTDTQYF.

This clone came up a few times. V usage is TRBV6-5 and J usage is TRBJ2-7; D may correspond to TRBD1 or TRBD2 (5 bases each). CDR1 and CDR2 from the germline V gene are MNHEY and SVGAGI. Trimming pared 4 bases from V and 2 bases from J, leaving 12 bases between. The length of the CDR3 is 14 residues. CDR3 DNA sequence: TGTGCCAGCAGTTCAGGGAGTGGGGCCTACGAGCAGTACTTC. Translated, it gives CASSSGSGAYEQYF.

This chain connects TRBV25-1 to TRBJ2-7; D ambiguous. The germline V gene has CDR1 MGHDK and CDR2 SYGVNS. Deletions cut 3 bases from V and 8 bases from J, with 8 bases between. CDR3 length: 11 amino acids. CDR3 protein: CASSEERKQYF. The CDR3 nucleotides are TGTGCCAGCAGTGAGGAGCGAAAGCAGTACTTC.

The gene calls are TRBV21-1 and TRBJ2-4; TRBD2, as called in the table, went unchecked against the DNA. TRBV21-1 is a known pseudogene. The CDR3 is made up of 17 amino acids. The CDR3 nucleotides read TGTGCCAGCAGCGAAAGAGGAGGGGCTCTAGCCAAAAACATTCAGTACTTC. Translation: CASSERGGALAKNIQYF.

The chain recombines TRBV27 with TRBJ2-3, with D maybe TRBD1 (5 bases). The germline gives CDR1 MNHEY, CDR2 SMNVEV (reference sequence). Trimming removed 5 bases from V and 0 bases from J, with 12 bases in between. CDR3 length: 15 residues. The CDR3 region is CASSRQGPSTDTQYF. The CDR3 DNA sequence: TGTGCCAGCAGTCGGCAGGGTCCTAGCACAGATACGCAGTATTTT.

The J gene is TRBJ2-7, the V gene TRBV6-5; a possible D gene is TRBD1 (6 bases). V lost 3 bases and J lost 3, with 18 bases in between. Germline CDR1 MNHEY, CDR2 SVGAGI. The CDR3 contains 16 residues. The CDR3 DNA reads TGTGCCAGCAGTTATGGACAGATAGAAGGCGGCTACGAGCAGTACTTC. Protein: CASSYGQIEGGYEQYF.

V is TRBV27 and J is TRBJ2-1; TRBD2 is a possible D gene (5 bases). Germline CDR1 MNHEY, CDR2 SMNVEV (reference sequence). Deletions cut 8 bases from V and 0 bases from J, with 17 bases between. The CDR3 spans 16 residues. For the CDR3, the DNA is TGTGCCAGCCGCTTTAGCGTAACCAGCTCCTACAATGAGCAGTTCTTC. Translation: CASRFSVTSSYNEQFF.

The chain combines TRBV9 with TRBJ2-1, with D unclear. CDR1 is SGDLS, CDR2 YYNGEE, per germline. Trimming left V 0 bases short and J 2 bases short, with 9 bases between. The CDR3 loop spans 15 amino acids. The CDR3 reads CASSVAGPTYNEQFF. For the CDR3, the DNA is TGTGCCAGCAGCGTAGCCGGCCCGACCTACAATGAGCAGTTCTTC.

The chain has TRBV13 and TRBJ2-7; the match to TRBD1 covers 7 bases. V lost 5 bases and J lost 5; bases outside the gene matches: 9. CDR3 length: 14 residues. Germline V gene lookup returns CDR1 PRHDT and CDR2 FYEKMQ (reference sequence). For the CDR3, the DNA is TGTGCCAGCAGCACCACCTTGACAGGGAACGAGCAGTACTTC. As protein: CASSTTLTGNEQYF.

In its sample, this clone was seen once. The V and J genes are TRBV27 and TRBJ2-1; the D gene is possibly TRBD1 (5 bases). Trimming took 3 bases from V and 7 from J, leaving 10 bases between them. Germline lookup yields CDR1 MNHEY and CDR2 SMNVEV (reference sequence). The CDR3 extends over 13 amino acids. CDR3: CASSFRVWNEQFF. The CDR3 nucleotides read TGTGCCAGCAGTTTCAGGGTTTGGAATGAGCAGTTCTTC.

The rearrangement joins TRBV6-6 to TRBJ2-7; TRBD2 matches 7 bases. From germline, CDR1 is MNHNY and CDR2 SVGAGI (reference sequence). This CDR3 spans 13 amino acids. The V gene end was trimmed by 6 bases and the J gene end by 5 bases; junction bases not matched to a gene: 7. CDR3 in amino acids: CASSRRGGDEQYF. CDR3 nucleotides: TGTGCCAGCAGCCGCCGGGGAGGGGACGAGCAGTACTTC.

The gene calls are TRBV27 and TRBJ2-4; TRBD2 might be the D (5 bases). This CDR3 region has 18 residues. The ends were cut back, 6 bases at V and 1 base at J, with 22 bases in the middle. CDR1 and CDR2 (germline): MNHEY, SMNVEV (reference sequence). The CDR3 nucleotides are TGTGCCAGCAGAGAAGCCCCTACGGGTTCGGGGGCCAAAAACATTCAGTACTTC. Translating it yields CASREAPTGSGAKNIQYF.

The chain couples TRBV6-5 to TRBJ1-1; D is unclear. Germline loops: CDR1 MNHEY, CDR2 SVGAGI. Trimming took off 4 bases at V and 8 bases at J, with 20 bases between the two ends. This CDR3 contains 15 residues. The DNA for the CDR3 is TGTGCCAGCAGTTCTCCCTCCGCCCCGACCCTGGAAGCTTTCTTT. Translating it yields CASSSPSAPTLEAFF.

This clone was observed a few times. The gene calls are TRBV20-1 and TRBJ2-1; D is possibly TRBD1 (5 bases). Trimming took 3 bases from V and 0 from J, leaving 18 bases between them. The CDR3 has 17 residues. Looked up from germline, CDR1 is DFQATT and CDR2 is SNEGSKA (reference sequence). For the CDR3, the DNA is TGCAGTGCTAGTACCCCCTCAGGGCAAAGCTCCTACAATGAGCAGTTCTTC. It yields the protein CSASTPSGQSSYNEQFF.

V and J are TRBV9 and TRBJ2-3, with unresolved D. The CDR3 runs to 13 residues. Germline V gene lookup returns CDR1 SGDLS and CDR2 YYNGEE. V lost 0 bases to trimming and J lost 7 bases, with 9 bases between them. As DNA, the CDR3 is TGTGCCAGCAGCGTAGAAGGAACCTATACGCAGTATTTT. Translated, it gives CASSVEGTYTQYF. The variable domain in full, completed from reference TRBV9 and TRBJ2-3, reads DSGVTQTPKHLITATGQRVTLRCSPRSGDLSVYWYQQSLDQGLQFLIQYYNGEERAKGNILERFSAQQFPDLHSELNLSSLELGDSALYFCASSVEGTYTQYFGPGTRLTVL.

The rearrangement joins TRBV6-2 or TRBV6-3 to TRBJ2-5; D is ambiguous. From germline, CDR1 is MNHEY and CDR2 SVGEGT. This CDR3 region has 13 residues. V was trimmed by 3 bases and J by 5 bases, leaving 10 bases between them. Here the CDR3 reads CASSYATPETQYF. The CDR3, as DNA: TGTGCCAGCAGTTATGCTACCCCCGAGACCCAGTACTTC.

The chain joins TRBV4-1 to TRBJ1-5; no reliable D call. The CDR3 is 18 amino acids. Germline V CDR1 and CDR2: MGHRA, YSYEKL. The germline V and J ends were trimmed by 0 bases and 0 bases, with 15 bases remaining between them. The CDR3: CASSQEPLHTYSNQPQHF. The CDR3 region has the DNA TGCGCCAGCAGCCAAGAGCCACTACATACATATAGCAATCAGCCCCAGCATTTT.

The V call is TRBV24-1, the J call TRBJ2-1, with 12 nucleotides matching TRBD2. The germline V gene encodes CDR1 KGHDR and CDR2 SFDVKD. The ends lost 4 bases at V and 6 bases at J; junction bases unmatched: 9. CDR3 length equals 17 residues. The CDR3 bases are TGTGCCACCAGTGACTCACGACGGACTAGCGGGGTCAATGAGCAGTTCTTC. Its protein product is CATSDSRRTSGVNEQFF.